This T cell receptor beta chain was sequenced for a study of tumor-infiltrating lymphocytes in oesophageal squamous cell carcinoma. Per the germline V gene, CDR1 is SGHTA and CDR2 is FQGNSA. The CDR3 is 11 amino acids. TCRdb itself ran the PCR reads through MiXCR, one entry per CDR3 protein. The sample holds just under 20,000 distinct CDR3 sequences, around 38% seen once. This TCR derives from a male donor with esophageal squamous cell carcinoma. Sequenced input: normal esophageal tissue next to the tumor. The chain is built from TRBV7-2 and TRBJ2-5; D is unresolved. With the DNA end fitting TRBJ2-1 better, the J assignment may be wrong. The CDR3 sequence: CASSSNNEQFF. CDR3 DNA sequence: TGTGCCAGCAGCTCGAACAATGAGCAGTTCTTC.